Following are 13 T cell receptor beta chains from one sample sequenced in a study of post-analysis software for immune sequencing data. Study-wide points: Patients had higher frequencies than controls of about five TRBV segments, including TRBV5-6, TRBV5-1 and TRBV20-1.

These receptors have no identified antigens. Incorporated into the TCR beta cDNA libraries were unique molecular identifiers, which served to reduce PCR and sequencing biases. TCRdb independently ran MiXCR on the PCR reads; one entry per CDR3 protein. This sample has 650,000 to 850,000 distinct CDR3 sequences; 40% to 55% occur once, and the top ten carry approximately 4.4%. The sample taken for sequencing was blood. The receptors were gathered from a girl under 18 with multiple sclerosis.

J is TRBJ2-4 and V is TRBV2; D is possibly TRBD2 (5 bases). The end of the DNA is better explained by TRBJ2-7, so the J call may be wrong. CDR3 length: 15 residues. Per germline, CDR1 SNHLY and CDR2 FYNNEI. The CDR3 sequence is CASSEVRVYSYEQYF. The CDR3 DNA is TGTGCCAGCAGTGAAGTGAGGGTTTACTCCTACGAGCAGTACTTC.

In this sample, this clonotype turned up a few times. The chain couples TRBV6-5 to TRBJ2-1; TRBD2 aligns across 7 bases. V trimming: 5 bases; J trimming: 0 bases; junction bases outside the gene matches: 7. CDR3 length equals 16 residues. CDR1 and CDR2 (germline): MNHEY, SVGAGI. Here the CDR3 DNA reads TGTGCCAGCAGTAGGGGACTACCGAGCTCCTACAATGAGCAGTTCTTC. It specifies CASSRGLPSSYNEQFF.

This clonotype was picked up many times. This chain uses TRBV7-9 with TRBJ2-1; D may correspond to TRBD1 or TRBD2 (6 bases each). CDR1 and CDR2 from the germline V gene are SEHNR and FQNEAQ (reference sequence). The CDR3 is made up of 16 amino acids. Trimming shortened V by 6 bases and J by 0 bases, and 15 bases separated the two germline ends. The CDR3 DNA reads TGTGCCAGCAGTGCGCCGGGGGCTTACTCCTACAATGAGCAGTTCTTC. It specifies CASSAPGAYSYNEQFF.

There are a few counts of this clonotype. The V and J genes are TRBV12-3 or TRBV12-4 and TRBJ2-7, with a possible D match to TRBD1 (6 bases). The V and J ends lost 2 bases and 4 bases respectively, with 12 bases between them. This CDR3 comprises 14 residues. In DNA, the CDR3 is TGTGCCAGCAGTTTAAACACAGGGAGATACGAGCAGTACTTC. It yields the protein CASSLNTGRYEQYF.

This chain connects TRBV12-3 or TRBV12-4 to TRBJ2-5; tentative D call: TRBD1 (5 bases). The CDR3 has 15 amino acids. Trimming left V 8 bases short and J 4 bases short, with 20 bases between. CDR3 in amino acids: CASGPGMRERETQYF. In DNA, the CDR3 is TGTGCCAGCGGCCCAGGGATGCGAGAGAGAGAGACCCAGTACTTC.

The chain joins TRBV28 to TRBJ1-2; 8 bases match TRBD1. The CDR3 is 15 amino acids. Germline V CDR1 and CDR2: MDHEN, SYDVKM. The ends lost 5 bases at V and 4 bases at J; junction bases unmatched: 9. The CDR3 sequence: CASSPPPTGAYGYTF. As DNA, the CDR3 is TGTGCCAGCAGTCCCCCCCCGACAGGGGCCTATGGCTACACCTTC.

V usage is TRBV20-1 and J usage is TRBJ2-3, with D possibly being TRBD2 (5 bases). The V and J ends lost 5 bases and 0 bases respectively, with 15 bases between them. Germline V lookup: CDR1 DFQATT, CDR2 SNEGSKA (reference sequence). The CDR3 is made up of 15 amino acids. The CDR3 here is CSARRSGLSTDTQYF. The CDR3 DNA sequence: TGCAGTGCTCGGAGGTCCGGATTAAGCACAGATACGCAGTATTTT.

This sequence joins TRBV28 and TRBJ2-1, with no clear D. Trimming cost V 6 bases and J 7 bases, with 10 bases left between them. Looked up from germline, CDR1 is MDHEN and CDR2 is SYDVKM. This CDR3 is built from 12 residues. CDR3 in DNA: TGTGCCAGCAGCCCCCTGTGGAATGAGCAGTTCTTC. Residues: CASSPLWNEQFF.

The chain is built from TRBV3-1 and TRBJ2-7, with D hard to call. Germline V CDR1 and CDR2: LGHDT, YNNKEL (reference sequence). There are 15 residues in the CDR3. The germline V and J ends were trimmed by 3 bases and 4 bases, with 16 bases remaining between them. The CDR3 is CASSQTRTPGYEQYF. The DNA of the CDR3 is TGTGCCAGCAGCCAGACCAGGACCCCCGGGTACGAGCAGTACTTC.

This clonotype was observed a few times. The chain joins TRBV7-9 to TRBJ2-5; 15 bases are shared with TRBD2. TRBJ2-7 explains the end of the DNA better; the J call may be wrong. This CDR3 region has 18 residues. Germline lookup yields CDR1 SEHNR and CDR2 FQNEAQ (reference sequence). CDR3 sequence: CASSLGLAGGHLAYEQYF. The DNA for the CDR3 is TGTGCCAGCAGCCTGGGACTAGCGGGAGGCCACCTCGCCTACGAGCAGTACTTC.

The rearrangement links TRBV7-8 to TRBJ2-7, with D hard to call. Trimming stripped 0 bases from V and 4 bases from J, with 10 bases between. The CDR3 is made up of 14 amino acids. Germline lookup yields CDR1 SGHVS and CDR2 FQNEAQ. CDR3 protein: CASSLAYERYEQYF. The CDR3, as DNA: TGTGCCAGCAGCTTAGCTTACGAGAGATACGAGCAGTACTTC.

CDR3 in amino acids: CASSSYGSKNEQFF. As DNA, the CDR3 is TGTGCCAGCAGCTCATACGGGAGTAAAAATGAGCAGTTCTTC. V gene TRBV6-6 combines with J gene TRBJ2-1; tentatively, D is TRBD2 (6 bases). Germline V gene sequence: CDR1 MNHNY, CDR2 SVGAGI (reference sequence). V dropped 6 bases and J dropped 7 bases, with 16 bases sitting between them. CDR3 length: 14 amino acids.

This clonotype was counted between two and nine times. CDR3 nucleotide sequence: TGTGCCAGCAGTTTGGGTCAATTTTGGCGGGAGGGCATGGTGGAGCAGTACTTC. Residues: CASSLGQFWREGMVEQYF. The chain combines TRBV28 with TRBJ2-7; 9 positions agree with TRBD2. The CDR3 is 18 residues long. CDR1 MDHEN and CDR2 SYDVKM come from the germline V gene. The V gene end was trimmed by 3 bases and the J gene end by 7 bases; junction bases not matched to a gene: 19.